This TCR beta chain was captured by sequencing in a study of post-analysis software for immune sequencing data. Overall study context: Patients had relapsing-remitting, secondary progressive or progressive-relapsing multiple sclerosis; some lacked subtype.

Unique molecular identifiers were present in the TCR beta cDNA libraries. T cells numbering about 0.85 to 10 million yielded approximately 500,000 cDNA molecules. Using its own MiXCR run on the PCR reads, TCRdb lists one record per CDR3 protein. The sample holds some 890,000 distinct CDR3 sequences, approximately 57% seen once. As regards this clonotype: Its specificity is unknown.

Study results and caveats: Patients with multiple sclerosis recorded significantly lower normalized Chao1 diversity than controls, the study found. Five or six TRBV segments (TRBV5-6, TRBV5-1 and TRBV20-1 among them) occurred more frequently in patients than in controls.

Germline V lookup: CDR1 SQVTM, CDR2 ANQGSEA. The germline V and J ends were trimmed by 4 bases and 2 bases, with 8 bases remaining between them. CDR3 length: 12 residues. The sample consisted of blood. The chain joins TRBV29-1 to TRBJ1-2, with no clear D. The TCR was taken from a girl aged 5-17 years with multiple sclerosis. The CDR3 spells CSVVNTNYGYTF. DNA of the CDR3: TGCAGCGTTGTCAACACAAACTATGGCTACACCTTC.